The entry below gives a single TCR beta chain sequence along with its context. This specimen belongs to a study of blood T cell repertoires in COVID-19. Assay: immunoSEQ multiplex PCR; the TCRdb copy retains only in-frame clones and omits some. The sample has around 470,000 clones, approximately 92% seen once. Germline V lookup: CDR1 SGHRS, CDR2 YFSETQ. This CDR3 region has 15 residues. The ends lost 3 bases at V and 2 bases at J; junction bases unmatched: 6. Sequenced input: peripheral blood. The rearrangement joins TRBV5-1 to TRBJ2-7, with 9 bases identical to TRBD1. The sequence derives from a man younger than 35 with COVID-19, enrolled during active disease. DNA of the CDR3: TGCGCCAGCAGCTCTTCGGGACAGGGTGCCTACGAGCAGTACTTC. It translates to CASSSSGQGAYEQYF. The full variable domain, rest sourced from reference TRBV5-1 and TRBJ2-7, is KAGVTQTPRYLIKTRGQQVTLSCSPISGHRSVSWYQQTPGQGLQFLFEYFSETQRNKGNFPGRFSGRQFSNSRSEMNVSTLELGDSALYLCASSSSGQGAYEQYFGPGTRLTVT.